A selection of T cell receptor beta chains follows, all from one sample in a study of OX40 agonist ivuxolimab in advanced cancers. Generated by immunoSEQ multiplex PCR, the TCRdb table keeps only in-frame clones and is missing some. The sample yields some 41,000 clones, about 88% seen once. Specimen: CD4+ or CD8+ T cells sorted from blood, collected in a trial of the OX40 agonist ivuxolimab. The receptors were gathered from an adult with an advanced solid tumor such as melanoma, head and neck, liver or kidney cancer. Each CDR3 is given with its conserved first and last residue. Each record gives: V gene, J gene, CDR3 protein.

V gene: TRBV29-1
J gene: TRBJ2-7
CDR3 protein: CSVGGLETSYEQYF

V gene: TRBV30
J gene: TRBJ1-2
CDR3 protein: CAWGHRDREHYGYTF

V gene: TRBV27
J gene: TRBJ2-5
CDR3 protein: CASSSQGLVQETQYF

V gene: TRBV30
J gene: TRBJ1-2
CDR3 protein: CAWSPGQGFSGYTF

V gene: TRBV5-4
J gene: TRBJ1-5
CDR3 protein: CASSLPNQPQHF

V gene: TRBV5-4
J gene: TRBJ2-1
CDR3 protein: CASSFGQGLSSYNEQFF

V gene: TRBV29-1
J gene: TRBJ1-1
CDR3 protein: CSVGSGNTEAFF

V gene: TRBV7-9
J gene: TRBJ2-7
CDR3 protein: CASSTSGRSSYEQYF

V gene: TRBV18
J gene: TRBJ1-5
CDR3 protein: CASLPGVGQPQHF

V gene: TRBV5-6
J gene: TRBJ2-7
CDR3 protein: CASSRDSRYEQYF

V gene: TRBV25-1
J gene: TRBJ2-7
CDR3 protein: CASSLKSKTYEQYF

V gene: TRBV7-6
J gene: TRBJ2-2
CDR3 protein: CASSTITGELFF

V gene: TRBV5-1
J gene: TRBJ2-7
CDR3 protein: CASSFSGSYEQYF

V gene: TRBV20-1
J gene: TRBJ1-1
CDR3 protein: CSAITNTEAFF

V gene: TRBV18
J gene: TRBJ1-2
CDR3 protein: CASSPMGQGDGYTF

V gene: TRBV7-9
J gene: TRBJ1-4
CDR3 protein: CASSPGTSSGKLFF

V gene: TRBV18
J gene: TRBJ1-3
CDR3 protein: CASSTTAGLLSSGNTIYF

V gene: TRBV10-1
J gene: TRBJ2-1
CDR3 protein: CASSDFGGSFYNEQFF

V gene: TRBV4-1
J gene: TRBJ1-5
CDR3 protein: CASSPARGNQPQHF

V gene: TRBV19
J gene: TRBJ1-5
CDR3 protein: CASSIARLVGNQPQHF

V gene: TRBV2
J gene: TRBJ2-3
CDR3 protein: CASSGLTSGGTDTQYF

V gene: TRBV27
J gene: TRBJ2-3
CDR3 protein: CASSLLLAVGLTDTQYF

V gene: TRBV18
J gene: TRBJ2-7
CDR3 protein: CASSPSRGGYEQYF

V gene: TRBV9
J gene: TRBJ2-1
CDR3 protein: CASSARKGTSGLSYNEQFF

V gene: TRBV18
J gene: TRBJ1-1
CDR3 protein: CASSPYVTRDTEAFF

V gene: TRBV7-2
J gene: TRBJ2-3
CDR3 protein: CASSLSAQRHTDTQYF

V gene: TRBV5-1
J gene: TRBJ1-1
CDR3 protein: CASSPQVMNTEAFF

V gene: TRBV27
J gene: TRBJ2-5
CDR3 protein: CASSRTRDSFRETQYF

V gene: TRBV7-3
J gene: TRBJ2-1
CDR3 protein: CASSLRPYNEQFF

V gene: TRBV10-2
J gene: TRBJ2-1
CDR3 protein: CATKGPGRNYNEQFF

V gene: TRBV28
J gene: TRBJ2-1
CDR3 protein: CASSPSGRAYNEQFF

V gene: TRBV30
J gene: TRBJ2-2
CDR3 protein: CAWNTGTAYTGELFF

V gene: TRBV5-1
J gene: TRBJ1-1
CDR3 protein: CASSSGISGLNTEAFF

V gene: TRBV5-6
J gene: TRBJ2-1
CDR3 protein: CASSSGLAGYNEQFF

V gene: TRBV19
J gene: TRBJ1-1
CDR3 protein: CASSHWTVNTEAFF

V gene: TRBV30
J gene: TRBJ2-7
CDR3 protein: CAWRGQTYEQYF

V gene: TRBV11-3
J gene: TRBJ1-1
CDR3 protein: CASSLVKGRVAEAFF

V gene: TRBV9
J gene: TRBJ2-1
CDR3 protein: CASSPLVAGVNEQFF

V gene: TRBV18
J gene: TRBJ2-1
CDR3 protein: CASSQSIGLNYNEQFF

V gene: TRBV5-1
J gene: TRBJ2-2
CDR3 protein: CASSLDMLGPANTGELFF

V gene: TRBV2
J gene: TRBJ1-1
CDR3 protein: CASRIQGIGTEAFF

V gene: TRBV6-7
J gene: TRBJ2-3
CDR3 protein: CASSYSGTSQTPDTQYF

V gene: TRBV30
J gene: TRBJ2-7
CDR3 protein: CAWSGRGSGGEQYF

V gene: TRBV28
J gene: TRBJ2-7
CDR3 protein: CASSRPLASSYEQYF

V gene: TRBV6-1
J gene: TRBJ1-6
CDR3 protein: CASSERAENSPLHF

V gene: TRBV7-9
J gene: TRBJ1-2
CDR3 protein: CASSSQDRRGYGYTF

V gene: TRBV30
J gene: TRBJ2-7
CDR3 protein: CAWSPTSNEQYF

V gene: TRBV7-9
J gene: TRBJ2-5
CDR3 protein: CASSSPRTDQETQYF

V gene: TRBV7-6
J gene: TRBJ1-2
CDR3 protein: CASSFGRDYGYTF

V gene: TRBV5-1
J gene: TRBJ2-5
CDR3 protein: CASSFRAGVEETQYF

V gene: TRBV27
J gene: TRBJ1-1
CDR3 protein: CASTLRRGSNTEAFF

V gene: TRBV6-6
J gene: TRBJ2-7
CDR3 protein: CASSYSGRGGYEQYF

V gene: TRBV28
J gene: TRBJ2-2
CDR3 protein: CASSFFGSGSGGELFF

V gene: TRBV4-2
J gene: TRBJ2-3
CDR3 protein: CASSYPADTQYF

V gene: TRBV9
J gene: TRBJ1-1
CDR3 protein: CASSASLYRASVTEAFF